What follows are 7 T cell receptor beta chains derived from one specimen sequenced in a study of blood T cell repertoires in COVID-19 (dated by TCRdb to the early 2020s). Receptor amplification or capture employed the immunoSEQ multiplex PCR assay. TCRdb holds this immuneACCESS table with in-frame rearrangements only. Some clones are missing; in checked studies, unresolved V genes explain under half, and the rest has no known cause. The sample includes 250,000 to 400,000 clones, with under 90% observed a single time. The ten largest clones take up roughly 2.8% of the sample. The sample was peripheral blood. These TCRs come from a woman in her twenties or thirties with COVID-19, enrolled during active disease.

This rearrangement joins TRBV6-6 to TRBJ1-1, with D maybe TRBD1 (5 bases). This CDR3 has 15 amino acids. Trimming shortened V by 0 bases and J by 1 base, and 9 bases separated the two germline ends. Germline values: CDR1 MNHNY, CDR2 SVGAGI (reference sequence). The CDR3 is CASSYSPDTNTEAFF. The CDR3 region has the DNA TGTGCCAGCAGTTACTCCCCGGACACGAACACTGAAGCTTTCTTT.

The J gene is TRBJ2-3, the V gene TRBV7-8; the match to TRBD2 covers 8 bases. The germline CDR1 and CDR2 sequences are SGHVS and FQNEAQ. V lost 1 base, J lost 0 bases, and 3 bases stayed unmatched. CDR3 length: 16 amino acids. CDR3 in DNA: TGTGCCAGCAGCTTAGAAGGCGGGAGGAGCACAGATACGCAGTATTTT. Its translation: CASSLEGGRSTDTQYF.

The chain recombines TRBV19 with TRBJ1-2, with D perhaps TRBD1 (5 bases). The ends were cut back, 7 bases at V and 0 bases at J, with 21 bases in the middle. This CDR3 is 17 amino acids long. Germline lookup yields CDR1 LNHDA and CDR2 SQIVND (reference sequence). The CDR3 DNA is TGTGCCAGTACCGGCAGGGTCGAAGGAGAATCTAACTATGGCTACACCTTC. It codes for CASTGRVEGESNYGYTF.

The genes are TRBV6-1 and TRBJ1-1; D gene unclear. The germline V gene encodes CDR1 MNHNS and CDR2 SASEGT. The CDR3 consists of 15 residues. V dropped 1 base and J dropped 0 bases, with 9 bases sitting between them. The CDR3: CASSEGSDLNTEAFF. The CDR3 nucleotides read TGTGCCAGCAGTGAAGGTAGCGACCTGAACACTGAAGCTTTCTTT.

The genes are TRBV6-1 and TRBJ1-2; 9 bases match TRBD1. CDR1 and CDR2 from the germline V gene are MNHNS and SASEGT. Trimming at V came to 4 bases and at J to 7 bases, leaving 13 bases not matched to a gene. The CDR3 extends over 16 amino acids. The DNA of the CDR3 is TGTGCCAGCAGTGCGTCGACAGGGGGTATGGCGGGTGGCTACACCTTC. It yields the protein CASSASTGGMAGGYTF.

The chain recombines TRBV9 with TRBJ2-7; 7 nucleotides agree with TRBD2. With 2 bases clipped from V and 0 bases from J, the junction kept 8 bases outside the gene matches. The CDR3 length is 16 residues. From germline, CDR1 is SGDLS and CDR2 YYNGEE. CDR3 nucleotide sequence: TGTGCCAGCAGCGTCGCCACTAGCGCCAGCTCCTACGAGCAGTACTTC. Residues: CASSVATSASSYEQYF.

The chain carries TRBV14 and TRBJ2-5, with D tentatively TRBD2 (6 bases). With 5 bases removed from V and 2 bases from J, the gap between germline ends came to 9 bases. The CDR3 totals 13 residues. Germline CDR1 and CDR2: SGHDN and FVKESK. The CDR3 coding sequence is TGTGCCAGCAGCTCCGGACTACAAGAGACCCAGTACTTC. This translates into CASSSGLQETQYF.